One sample yielded the 28 T cell receptor beta chains listed below, sequenced in a study of vaccination effects on CD4 cells after COVID-19. These receptors' targets are unknown. Peptide-pool stimulation followed by sequencing identified expanded antigen-specific CD4+ clonotypes in the ViraFEST assay. Scientists isolated CD4+ T cells after an approximately 9-day culture period ended. Every participant took two doses of the BNT162b2 or mRNA-1273 vaccine. Only in-frame clones appear in the TCRdb table, and some are missing; sequencing was by immunoSEQ multiplex PCR. The data contain tens of thousands of clones, over 60% of them singletons. The material sequenced was CD4+ T cells from PBMCs cultured with HCoV-OC43 spike peptides, taken after COVID-19 vaccination. Subset reported: HCoV-OC43 spike overlapping peptide pool stimulation. All receptors come from a human donor who received a COVID-19 vaccine.

In this sample, this clone turned up once. The V and J genes are TRBV5-5 and TRBJ2-5; possibly TRBD1 for D (6 bases). The CDR3 is made up of 13 amino acids. Trimming left V 4 bases short and J 1 base short, with 8 bases between. In germline, CDR1 is SGHKS, CDR2 YYEKEE (reference sequence). The CDR3 coding sequence is TGTGCCAGCAGCAAGGACAGCCAAGAGACCCAGTACTTC. Amino acid sequence: CASSKDSQETQYF.

This chain connects TRBV27 to TRBJ1-1, with a tentative D call TRBD1 (6 bases). CDR3 length equals 13 residues. With 8 bases removed from V and 5 bases from J, the gap between germline ends came to 15 bases. The V gene's germline CDR1 is MNHEY and CDR2 SMNVEV (reference sequence). As DNA, the CDR3 is TGTGCCAGCGGTAATCAGGGGTGGACTGAAGCTTTCTTT. Amino acids: CASGNQGWTEAFF.

The chain employs TRBV12-3 or TRBV12-4 and TRBJ2-2; D remains ambiguous. The CDR3 is 12 residues long. Trimming pared 5 bases from V and 8 bases from J, leaving 9 bases between. The CDR3 here is CASSHQVGELFF. The CDR3 DNA reads TGTGCCAGCAGTCACCAGGTGGGGGAGCTGTTTTTT.

V is TRBV19 and J is TRBJ2-1, with TRBD1 as a possible D gene (5 bases). V was shortened by 3 bases and J by 0 bases, with 15 bases between the two germline ends. The length of the CDR3 is 17 residues. From germline, CDR1 is LNHDA and CDR2 SQIVND (reference sequence). As DNA, the CDR3 is TGTGCCAGTAGTATCCCCCGACAGTCAAGCTCCTACAATGAGCAGTTCTTC. It specifies CASSIPRQSSSYNEQFF.

The chain links TRBV19 to TRBJ1-1, with D unclear. Per germline, CDR1 LNHDA and CDR2 SQIVND (reference sequence). The CDR3 is 15 residues long. V lost 3 bases, J lost 1 base, and 12 bases lay in between. The CDR3, as DNA: TGTGCCAGTAGTATCTACCGGGCCAAGAACACTGAAGCTTTCTTT. Amino acid sequence: CASSIYRAKNTEAFF.

The chain links TRBV5-1 to TRBJ2-7; D is possibly TRBD2 (7 bases). V lost 5 bases and J lost 0, with 12 bases in between. The CDR3 length is 14 residues. From germline, CDR1 is SGHRS and CDR2 YFSETQ. The CDR3: CASSYREGSYEQYF. Written as DNA, the CDR3 is TGCGCCAGCAGTTACAGGGAGGGCTCCTACGAGCAGTACTTC.

The chain has TRBV6-5 and TRBJ1-6, with 12 bases aligning to TRBD1. This CDR3 contains 14 residues. Trimming at V came to 6 bases and at J to 10 bases, leaving 4 bases not matched to a gene. Germline V CDR1 and CDR2: MNHEY, SVGAGI. CDR3 region: CASSRDRGLSPLHF. The CDR3, as DNA: TGTGCCAGCAGCCGGGACAGGGGGCTGTCACCCCTCCACTTT.

The rearrangement uses TRBV2 and TRBJ2-5, with 7 bases aligning to TRBD2. The CDR3 extends over 12 amino acids. CDR1 SNHLY and CDR2 FYNNEI come from the germline V gene. Losses at the gene ends were 0 bases for V and 9 bases for J; bases not matched to a gene: 1. The CDR3 loop is CASSEARGAQYF. CDR3 DNA sequence: TGTGCCAGCAGTGAAGCTCGGGGGGCCCAGTACTTC. The entire variable domain, with the rest obtained from reference TRBV2 and TRBJ2-5, is as follows: EPEVTQTPSHQVTQMGQEVILRCVPISNHLYFYWYRQILGQKVEFLVSFYNNEISEKSEIFDDQFSVERPDGSNFTLKIRSTKLEDSAMYFCASSEARGAQYFGPGTRLLVL.

This clone appeared a single time. CDR3 sequence (DNA): TGTGCCAGCTCTCCCGGGCAGGGTGACGGCTACACCTTC. Protein sequence: CASSPGQGDGYTF. The genes are TRBV18 and TRBJ1-2, with D possibly TRBD1 on 5 matching bases. Germline lookup yields CDR1 KGHSH and CDR2 LQKENI. This CDR3 is built from 13 residues. Trimming shortened V by 6 bases and J by 8 bases, and 16 bases separated the two germline ends.

The rearrangement uses TRBV29-1 and TRBJ2-1; the D call may be TRBD1 or TRBD2 (5 bases each). The germline V and J ends were trimmed by 4 bases and 0 bases, with 10 bases remaining between them. The CDR3 is 14 residues long. Germline CDR1 and CDR2: SQVTM and ANQGSEA. This CDR3 is CSVALGGSYNEQFF. The CDR3 DNA is TGCAGCGTTGCCCTTGGGGGCTCCTACAATGAGCAGTTCTTC.

This rearrangement joins TRBV6-5 to TRBJ2-1; D remains ambiguous. The germline V gene encodes CDR1 MNHEY and CDR2 SVGAGI. Trimming stripped 10 bases from V and 1 base from J, with 17 bases between. The CDR3 has 15 amino acids. The CDR3 spells CATYRRRASYNEQFF. The CDR3 bases are TGTGCCACATATCGGAGAAGGGCTTCCTACAATGAGCAGTTCTTC.

The chain carries TRBV11-2 and TRBJ1-3, with D perhaps matching TRBD1 (5 bases). There are 15 residues in the CDR3. CDR1 is SGHAT, CDR2 FQNNGV, per germline. Trimming took off 2 bases at V and 1 base at J, with 9 bases between the two ends. The CDR3 region has the DNA TGTGCCAGCAGCTTATTAGGGACGTCTGGAAACACCATATATTTT. This codes for CASSLLGTSGNTIYF.

The chain has TRBV10-3 and TRBJ1-4; D possibly corresponds to TRBD1 (5 bases). CDR1 ENHRY and CDR2 SYGVKD come from the germline V gene. The CDR3 is made up of 13 amino acids. Trimming shortened V by 11 bases and J by 5 bases, and 15 bases separated the two germline ends. CDR3 coding DNA: TGTGCCGCGTGGGACGGCAGAAATGAAAAACTGTTTTTT. It codes for CAAWDGRNEKLFF.

The V gene is TRBV28, the J gene TRBJ1-3; D gene unclear. The CDR3 is 14 amino acids. The ends were cut back, 3 bases at V and 0 bases at J, with 6 bases in the middle. CDR1 is MDHEN, CDR2 SYDVKM, per germline. This chain's CDR3 is CASSFLDSGNTIYF. In DNA, the CDR3 is TGTGCCAGCAGTTTTCTGGACTCTGGAAACACCATATATTTT.

The CDR3 loop reads CSASLEGVQAFF. CDR3 DNA: TGCAGTGCTAGTCTAGAGGGAGTCCAAGCTTTCTTT. The genes are TRBV20-1 and TRBJ1-1; D unclear. The CDR3 loop spans 12 amino acids. Germline V CDR1 and CDR2: DFQATT, SNEGSKA (reference sequence). The V end lost 3 bases, the J end lost 9 bases, and 14 bases lay between the germline ends.

The chain links TRBV6-1 to TRBJ1-5, with D unresolved. The CDR3 spans 15 residues. CDR1 and CDR2 from the germline V gene are MNHNS and SASEGT. V was shortened by 3 bases and J by 0 bases, with 9 bases between the two germline ends. This chain's CDR3 is CASSDSEYSNQPQHF. CDR3 nucleotides: TGTGCCAGCAGTGATTCGGAGTATAGCAATCAGCCCCAGCATTTT.

The genes are TRBV20-1 and TRBJ1-1; the match to TRBD1 covers 7 bases. The J segment lost 6 bases and the V segment lost 3 bases, leaving 13 bases of the junction unmatched. CDR1 and CDR2 (germline): DFQATT, SNEGSKA (reference sequence). The CDR3 extends over 15 amino acids. CDR3 nucleotide sequence: TGCAGTGCTAGTCCCCCTACAGGGGCAATGGCTGAAGCTTTCTTT. Translated: CSASPPTGAMAEAFF.

The chain carries TRBV6-5 and TRBJ2-1; D is unclear. The CDR3 covers 15 residues. V was pared by 0 bases and J by 9 bases, with 15 bases between. Germline V gene sequence: CDR1 MNHEY, CDR2 SVGAGI. The CDR3 bases are TGTGCCAGCAGTTACTCAGGTCAGCAGCCCTCTGAGCAGTTCTTC. Its protein is CASSYSGQQPSEQFF.

The CDR3 reads CASSPLLLAASTDTQYF. The CDR3 DNA reads TGTGCCAGCTCACCACTCCTCCTAGCGGCAAGCACAGATACGCAGTATTTT. J is TRBJ2-3 and V is TRBV18, with 7 bases identical to TRBD2. CDR1 is KGHSH, CDR2 LQKENI, per germline. V trimming: 1 base; J trimming: 0 bases; junction bases outside the gene matches: 7. The CDR3 is 17 amino acids.

The gene calls are TRBV5-1 and TRBJ1-1; weak D call: TRBD1 (5 bases). V was clipped by 2 bases and J by 5 bases, with 10 bases between them. Germline values: CDR1 SGHRS, CDR2 YFSETQ. The CDR3 has 13 residues. CDR3 nucleotide sequence: TGCGCCAGCAGCTTAAGGGCAGGGACTGAAGCTTTCTTT. The encoded protein is CASSLRAGTEAFF.

The chain employs TRBV19 and TRBJ1-3; perhaps TRBD1 as D (5 bases). The CDR3 extends over 15 amino acids. Per the germline V gene, CDR1 is LNHDA and CDR2 is SQIVND (reference sequence). V shed 5 bases and J shed 2 bases, with 13 bases lying between them. CDR3 coding DNA: TGTGCCAGTAGTTGGGGCAGGTTACCTGGAAACACCATATATTTT. Its translation is CASSWGRLPGNTIYF.

This chain uses TRBV7-2 with TRBJ2-7, with 8 bases matching TRBD1. From germline, CDR1 is SGHTA and CDR2 FQGNSA. The CDR3 has 14 residues. Trimming removed 2 bases from V and 6 bases from J; junction bases left unmatched: 6. CDR3 coding DNA: TGTGCCAGCAGCTTAACCTTCACAGGGGGCGAGCAGTACTTC. Its protein product is CASSLTFTGGEQYF.

This sequence joins TRBV10-3 and TRBJ1-2; D gene uncertain. Deletions cut 2 bases from V and 6 bases from J, with 13 bases between. Germline-derived CDR1 and CDR2 are ENHRY and SYGVKD. The CDR3 consists of 14 residues. The CDR3 DNA sequence: TGTGCCATCAGTGAGGCGGGCGAGAGGGATGGCTACACCTTC. It codes for CAISEAGERDGYTF.

The V call is TRBV15, the J call TRBJ2-2; TRBD2 aligns across 14 bases. Losses at the gene ends were 5 bases for V and 7 bases for J; bases not matched to a gene: 9. Per the germline V gene, CDR1 is LNHNV and CDR2 is YYDKDF (reference sequence). The CDR3 is made up of 17 amino acids. For the CDR3, the DNA is TGTGCCACCAGCGGACCGGGACTAGCGGGAGTAGTCGGGGAGCTGTTTTTT. Translated, it gives CATSGPGLAGVVGELFF.

The rearrangement joins TRBV11-3 to TRBJ2-1, with 7 positions matching TRBD2. Germline values: CDR1 SGHNT, CDR2 YENEEA. V shed 0 bases and J 7 bases; nucleotides not matched to a gene: 18. The CDR3 contains 19 residues. CDR3 sequence (DNA): TGTGCCAGCAGCTTAGAAATGGGAATGCTAGCGGAGGGGCCAAATGAGCAGTTCTTC. This codes for CASSLEMGMLAEGPNEQFF.

This chain uses TRBV6-1 with TRBJ1-6; the match to TRBD1 covers 7 bases. This CDR3 region has 15 residues. Germline CDR1 and CDR2: MNHNS and SASEGT. J was trimmed by 9 bases and V by 0 bases; bases with no gene match: 5. The CDR3, as DNA: TGTGCCAGCAGTGAAGCTTGGGCAGGGGGTTCACCCCTCCACTTT. It codes for CASSEAWAGGSPLHF.

This sequence joins TRBV11-3 and TRBJ2-5; maybe TRBD2 (6 bases). Per the germline V gene, CDR1 is SGHNT and CDR2 is YENEEA. The length of the CDR3 is 16 residues. V was cut by 4 bases and J by 2 bases, with 17 bases left in between. The CDR3 reads CASSYGNGRGQETQYF. The CDR3 DNA reads as TGTGCCAGCAGCTATGGTAACGGGAGAGGACAAGAGACCCAGTACTTC.

The J gene is TRBJ2-1, the V gene TRBV24-1; D remains unclear. The CDR3 spans 14 residues. Germline-derived CDR1 and CDR2 are KGHDR and SFDVKD. Trimming took 9 bases from V and 0 from J, leaving 11 bases between them. The CDR3 sequence: CATAGLGSYNEQFF. The CDR3 DNA follows: TGTGCCACCGCAGGTTTGGGCTCCTACAATGAGCAGTTCTTC.